This T cell receptor (beta chain) is from a study of cytomegalovirus exposure and HLA in healthy donors. Study conclusions and caveats: Reportedly, HLA-A and HLA-B alleles of most subjects were accurately predicted from TCR beta. Later on, an analysis tied 15,000 to 20,000 TCR beta sequences to HLA alleles at 0.05 false discovery rate. Owing to their indistinguishability, certain V segments, notably TRBV6-2 and TRBV6-3, were excluded. Many donors shared some public TCRs, even though most TCR sequences were rare.

Both 60 Vbeta primers and 13 Jbeta primers went into the PCR. Generated by immunoSEQ multiplex PCR, the TCRdb table keeps only in-frame clones and is missing some. The sample has fewer than 200,000 clones, 70% to 80% seen once. The germline V and J ends were trimmed by 5 bases and 5 bases, with 12 bases remaining between them. Germline values: CDR1 SGHAT, CDR2 FQNNGV. CDR3 length: 13 residues. Note on this clone: Its antigen is not known.

Sequenced sample: PBMCs. The chain combines TRBV11-2 with TRBJ2-5; D unresolved. The source is a man in his forties in good health and CMV-seronegative. The CDR3 nucleotides are TGTGCCAGCAGCCAGGAATCTCTGGAGACCCAGTACTTC. Its protein is CASSQESLETQYF. Looking up the rest from reference TRBV11-2 and TRBJ2-5 gives the full variable domain: EAGVAQSPRYKIIEKRQSVAFWCNPISGHATLYWYQQILGQGPKLLIQFQNNGVVDDSQLPKDRFSAERLKGVDSTLKIQPAKLEDSAVYLCASSQESLETQYFGPGTRLLVL.